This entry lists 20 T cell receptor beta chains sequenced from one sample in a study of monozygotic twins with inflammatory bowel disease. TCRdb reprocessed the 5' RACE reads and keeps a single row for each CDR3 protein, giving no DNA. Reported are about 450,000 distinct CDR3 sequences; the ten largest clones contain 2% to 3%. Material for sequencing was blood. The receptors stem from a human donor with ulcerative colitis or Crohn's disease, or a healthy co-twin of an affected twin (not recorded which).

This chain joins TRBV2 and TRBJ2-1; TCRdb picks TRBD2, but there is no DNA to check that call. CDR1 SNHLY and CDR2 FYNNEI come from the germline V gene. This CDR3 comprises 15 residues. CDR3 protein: CASSRGLAGAYEQFF.

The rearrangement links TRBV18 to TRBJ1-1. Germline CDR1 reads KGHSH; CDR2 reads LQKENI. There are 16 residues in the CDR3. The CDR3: CASSPQGPGGNTEAFF.

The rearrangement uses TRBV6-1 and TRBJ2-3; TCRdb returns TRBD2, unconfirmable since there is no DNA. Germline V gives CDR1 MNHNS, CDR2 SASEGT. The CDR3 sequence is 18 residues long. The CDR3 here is CASSGGVLAALSTDTQYF.

The CDR3 loop is CASSYGPLSYNEQFF. The rearrangement links TRBV6-5 to TRBJ2-1; TCRdb designates TRBD2, a call that cannot be tested without DNA. The CDR3 has 15 residues. CDR1 is MNHEY and CDR2 is SVGAGI in the germline V gene.

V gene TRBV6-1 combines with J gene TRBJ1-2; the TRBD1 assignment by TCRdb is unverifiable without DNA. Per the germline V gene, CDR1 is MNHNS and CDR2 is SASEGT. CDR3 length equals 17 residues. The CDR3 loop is CASSPTFGTGSWYGYTF.

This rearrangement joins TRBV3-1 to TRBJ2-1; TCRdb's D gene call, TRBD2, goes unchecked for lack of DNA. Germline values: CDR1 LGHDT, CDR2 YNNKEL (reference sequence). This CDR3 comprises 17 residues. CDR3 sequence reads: CASSSFSGESSYNEQFF.

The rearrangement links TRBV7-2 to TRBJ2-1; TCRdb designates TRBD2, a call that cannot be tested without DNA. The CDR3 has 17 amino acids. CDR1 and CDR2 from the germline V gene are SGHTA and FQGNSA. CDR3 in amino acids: CASSMTSGGGSYNEQFF.

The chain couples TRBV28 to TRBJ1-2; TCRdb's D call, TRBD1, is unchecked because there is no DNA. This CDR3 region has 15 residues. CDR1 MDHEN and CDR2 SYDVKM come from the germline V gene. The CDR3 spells CASSLLVTGAYGYTF.

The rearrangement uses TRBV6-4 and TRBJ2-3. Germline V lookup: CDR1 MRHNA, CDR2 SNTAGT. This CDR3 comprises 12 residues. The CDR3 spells CASSDRGDTQYF.

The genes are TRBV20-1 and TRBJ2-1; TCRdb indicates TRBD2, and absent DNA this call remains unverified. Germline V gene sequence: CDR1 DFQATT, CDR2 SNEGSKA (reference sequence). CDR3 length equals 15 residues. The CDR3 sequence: CSARIAGEDYNEQFF.

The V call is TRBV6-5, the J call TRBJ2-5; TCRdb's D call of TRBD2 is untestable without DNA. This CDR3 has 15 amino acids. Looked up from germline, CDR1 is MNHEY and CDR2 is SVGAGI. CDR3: CASSYFGGSGETQYF.

The CDR3 sequence is CASSVGPANTEAFF. The chain has TRBV9 and TRBJ1-1. The CDR3 consists of 14 residues. Germline loops: CDR1 SGDLS, CDR2 YYNGEE.

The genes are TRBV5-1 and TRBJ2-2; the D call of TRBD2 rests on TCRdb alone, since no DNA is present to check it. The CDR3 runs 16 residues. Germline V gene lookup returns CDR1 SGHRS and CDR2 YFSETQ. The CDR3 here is CASTGGGAEKTGELFF.

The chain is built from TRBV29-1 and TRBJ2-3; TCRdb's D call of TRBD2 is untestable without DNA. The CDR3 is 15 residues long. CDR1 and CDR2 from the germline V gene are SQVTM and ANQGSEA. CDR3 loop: CSVDRLAPSTDTQYF.

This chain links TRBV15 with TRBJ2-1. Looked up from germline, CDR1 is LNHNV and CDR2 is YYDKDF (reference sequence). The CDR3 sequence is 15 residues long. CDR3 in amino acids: CATSELGGSYNEQFF. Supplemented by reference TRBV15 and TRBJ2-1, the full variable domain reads DAMVIQNPRYQVTQFGKPVTLSCSQTLNHNVMYWYQQKSSQAPKLLFHYYDKDFNNEADTPDNFQSRRPNTSFCFLDIRSPGLGDTAMYLCATSELGGSYNEQFFGPGTRLTVL.

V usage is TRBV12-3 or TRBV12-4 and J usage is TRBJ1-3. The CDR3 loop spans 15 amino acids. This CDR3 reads CASSSPGRAGNTIYF.

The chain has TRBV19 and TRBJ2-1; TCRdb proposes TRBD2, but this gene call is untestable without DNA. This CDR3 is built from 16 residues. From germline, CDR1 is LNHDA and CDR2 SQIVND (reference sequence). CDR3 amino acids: CASSQPGTSGNNEQFF.

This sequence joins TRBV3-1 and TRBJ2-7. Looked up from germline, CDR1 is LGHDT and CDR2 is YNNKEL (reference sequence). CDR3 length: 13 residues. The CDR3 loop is CASSSTRSYEQYF.

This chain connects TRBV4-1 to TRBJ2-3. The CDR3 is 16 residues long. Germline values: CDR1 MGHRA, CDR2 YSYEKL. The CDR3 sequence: CASSPADLARTDTQYF.

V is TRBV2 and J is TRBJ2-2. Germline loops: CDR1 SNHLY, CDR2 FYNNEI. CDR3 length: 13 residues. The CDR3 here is CASRRDFTGELFF.